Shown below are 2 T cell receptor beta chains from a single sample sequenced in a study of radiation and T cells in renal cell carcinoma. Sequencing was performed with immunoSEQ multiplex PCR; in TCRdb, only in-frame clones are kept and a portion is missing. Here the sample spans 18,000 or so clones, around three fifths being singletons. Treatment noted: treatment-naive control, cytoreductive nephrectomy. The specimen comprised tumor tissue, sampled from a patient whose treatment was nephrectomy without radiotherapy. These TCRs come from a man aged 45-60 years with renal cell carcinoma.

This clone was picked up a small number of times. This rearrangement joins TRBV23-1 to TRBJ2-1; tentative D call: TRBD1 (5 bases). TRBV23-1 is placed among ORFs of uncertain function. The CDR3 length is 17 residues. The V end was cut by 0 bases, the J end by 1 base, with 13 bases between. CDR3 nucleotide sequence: TGCGCCAGCAGTCAATCGAAAGGGGTTCTTTCCTACAATGAGCAGTTCTTC. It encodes CASSQSKGVLSYNEQFF.

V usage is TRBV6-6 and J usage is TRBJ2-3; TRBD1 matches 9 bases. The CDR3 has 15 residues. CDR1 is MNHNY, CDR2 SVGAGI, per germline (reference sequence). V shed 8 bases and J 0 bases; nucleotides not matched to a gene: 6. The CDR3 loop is CASAGTGTSTDTQYF. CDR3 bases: TGTGCCAGCGCGGGGACAGGGACTAGCACAGATACGCAGTATTTT.